These 27 T cell receptor beta chains share one sample of origin, sequenced in a study of T cell responses to AZD1222 COVID-19 vaccine. Here immunoSEQ multiplex PCR was the method, and the copy in TCRdb shows in-frame clones only, minus some. The data show some 150,000 clones, with more than 75% seen just once and 5.2% held by the top ten. This specimen consisted of peripheral blood, obtained on day 0 of AZD1222 vaccination. The receptors stem from an adult in good health.

This chain connects TRBV7-6 to TRBJ2-1; 7 bases map to TRBD1. The CDR3 is made up of 16 amino acids. The germline CDR1 and CDR2 sequences are SGHVS and FNYEAQ. V dropped 6 bases and J dropped 13; count of bases not matched to a gene: 21. CDR3 bases: TGTGCCAGCAGACCTACACAGGGGCCGGGAAACCCTACTCAGTTCTTC. It codes for CASRPTQGPGNPTQFF.

The gene calls are TRBV29-1 and TRBJ1-1; D might be TRBD1 (6 bases). Trimming removed 1 base from V and 1 base from J, with 10 bases in between. Germline V gives CDR1 SQVTM, CDR2 ANQGSEA. The CDR3 has 14 amino acids. CDR3 DNA sequence: TGCAGCGTTGAAGCCAACAGGGAGAACACTGAAGCTTTCTTT. It is translated as CSVEANRENTEAFF.

The chain combines TRBV7-3 with TRBJ2-3; TRBD2 might be the D (5 bases). Deletions cut 4 bases from V and 4 bases from J, with 15 bases between. Per the germline V gene, CDR1 is SGHTA and CDR2 is FQGTGA. This CDR3 comprises 15 residues. The CDR3, as DNA: TGTGCCAGCAGCTCCAACCCTAGCACCGCAGATACGCAGTATTTT. Residues: CASSSNPSTADTQYF.

The chain uses TRBV10-3 and TRBJ1-2; D not certain. Trimming stripped 0 bases from V and 5 bases from J, with 7 bases between. This CDR3 contains 13 residues. Germline CDR1 ENHRY, CDR2 SYGVKD. The CDR3 is CAISESAPYGYTF. The CDR3 DNA reads as TGTGCCATCAGTGAGTCGGCCCCGTATGGCTACACCTTC.

This clone was counted a single time. This chain links TRBV9 with TRBJ2-5; 13 bases map to TRBD2. The CDR3 has 16 amino acids. CDR1 is SGDLS and CDR2 is YYNGEE in the germline V gene. With 4 bases clipped from V and 1 base from J, the junction kept 4 bases outside the gene matches. This CDR3 is CASSTRTSGSQETQYF. CDR3 coding DNA: TGTGCCAGCAGCACCCGGACTAGCGGGAGCCAAGAGACCCAGTACTTC.

V is TRBV11-2 and J is TRBJ1-1; D is perhaps TRBD1 (6 bases). V was trimmed by 1 base and J by 5 bases, leaving 14 bases between them. CDR3 length: 15 amino acids. CDR1 is SGHAT and CDR2 is FQNNGV in the germline V gene. CDR3 loop: CASSLVLGAGTEAFF. Written as DNA, the CDR3 is TGTGCCAGCAGCTTAGTATTGGGGGCTGGGACTGAAGCTTTCTTT.

The genes are TRBV4-3 and TRBJ2-3; D uncertain. V lost 4 bases to trimming and J lost 4 bases, with 15 bases between them. Per the germline V gene, CDR1 is LGHNA and CDR2 is YSLEER. The CDR3 length is 15 residues. The CDR3 loop is CASSLLSRRSDTQYF. The DNA of the CDR3 is TGCGCCAGCAGCCTACTCTCTAGGAGATCAGATACGCAGTATTTT.

The rearrangement joins TRBV10-2 to TRBJ1-1, with D hard to call. The germline V gene encodes CDR1 WSHSY and CDR2 SAAADI. The CDR3 covers 15 residues. V was trimmed by 6 bases and J by 1 base, leaving 15 bases between them. The CDR3 sequence: CASRVDERRNTEAFF. The DNA for the CDR3 is TGCGCCAGCAGGGTGGATGAGAGAAGGAACACTGAAGCTTTCTTT.

The chain employs TRBV10-3 and TRBJ1-6, with a possible D match to TRBD1 (5 bases). Germline CDR1 ENHRY, CDR2 SYGVKD. The CDR3 runs to 14 residues. The V end lost 4 bases, the J end lost 10 bases, and 14 bases lay between the germline ends. CDR3 amino acids: CAISGGAGRSPLHF. CDR3 nucleotide sequence: TGTGCCATCAGTGGTGGGGCAGGTCGCTCACCCCTCCACTTT.

This clone was recorded once. This chain links TRBV7-9 with TRBJ1-1; D gene unclear. Germline CDR1 and CDR2: SEHNR and FQNEAQ (reference sequence). V lost 1 base and J lost 7, with 7 bases in between. The CDR3 length is 12 residues. The CDR3 nucleotides are TGTGCCAGCAGCTTAGGCCCGGGTGAAGCTTTCTTT. This encodes CASSLGPGEAFF.

Remarks on this clone: The identical CDR3 is also encoded by other nucleotide sequences in the sample. This chain links TRBV5-1 with TRBJ1-1; unclear D gene. Germline V CDR1 and CDR2: SGHRS, YFSETQ. The V gene lost 0 bases and the J gene lost 4 bases, with 10 bases spanning the gap. CDR3 length equals 14 residues. CDR3 sequence (DNA): TGCGCCAGCAGCTTGGGGGGTCTGGGCACTGAAGCTTTCTTT. Translation: CASSLGGLGTEAFF. The full variable domain, rest sourced from reference TRBV5-1 and TRBJ1-1, is KAGVTQTPRYLIKTRGQQVTLSCSPISGHRSVSWYQQTPGQGLQFLFEYFSETQRNKGNFPGRFSGRQFSNSRSEMNVSTLELGDSALYLCASSLGGLGTEAFFGQGTRLTVV.

This chain links TRBV11-3 with TRBJ2-1; D remains unclear. Germline V CDR1 and CDR2: SGHNT, YENEEA. Trimming stripped 2 bases from V and 0 bases from J, with 8 bases between. The CDR3 extends over 15 amino acids. CDR3 residues: CASSLNHYSYNEQFF. The CDR3 coding sequence is TGTGCCAGCAGCTTAAACCATTACTCCTACAATGAGCAGTTCTTC.

The rearrangement uses TRBV10-2 and TRBJ2-1; TRBD2 matches at 10 bases. Unmatched junction bases numbered 7, after V lost 7 bases and J lost 4 bases. CDR1 is WSHSY, CDR2 SAAADI, per germline. The CDR3 runs to 15 residues. The CDR3 spells CASKNGLAVYNEQFF. The CDR3 DNA follows: TGCGCCAGCAAAAACGGACTAGCGGTATACAATGAGCAGTTCTTC.

The genes are TRBV5-1 and TRBJ2-1, with 8 bases identical to TRBD1. The V segment lost 3 bases and the J segment 2 bases; nucleotides outside the gene matches: 4. Germline-derived CDR1 and CDR2 are SGHRS and YFSETQ. The CDR3 has 15 amino acids. In DNA form, the CDR3 reads TGCGCCAGCAGCTCAGGACAGGGAACCTACAATGAGCAGTTCTTC. It translates to CASSSGQGTYNEQFF.

The genes are TRBV9 and TRBJ1-5; D remains ambiguous. The CDR3 runs 13 residues. V was shortened by 3 bases and J by 0 bases, with 4 bases between the two germline ends. From germline, CDR1 is SGDLS and CDR2 YYNGEE. In DNA form, the CDR3 reads TGTGCCAGCAGCGGAGATAGCAATCAGCCCCAGCATTTT. This sequence encodes CASSGDSNQPQHF.

The rearrangement joins TRBV7-6 to TRBJ1-3; D is undetermined. CDR3 length: 15 amino acids. Between the trimmed V and J ends, which lost 5 bases and 2 bases, there was a span of 13 bases. Germline V CDR1 and CDR2: SGHVS, FNYEAQ. As DNA, the CDR3 is TGTGCCAGCAGCACCTCGGACGGGCCTGGAAACACCATATATTTT. Its protein product is CASSTSDGPGNTIYF.

V usage is TRBV5-8 and J usage is TRBJ1-6; D gene unclear. This CDR3 is 15 amino acids long. Germline V gene sequence: CDR1 SGHTS, CDR2 YDEGEE. V was clipped by 2 bases and J by 10 bases, with 16 bases between them. DNA for the CDR3: TGTGCCAGCAGCTTTCGAGGAATAGGGTACTCACCCCTCCACTTT. Translation gives CASSFRGIGYSPLHF.

This chain connects TRBV7-3 to TRBJ2-7, with TRBD2 matching over 11 bases. CDR1 is SGHTA, CDR2 FQGTGA, per germline. This CDR3 comprises 15 residues. V dropped 4 bases and J dropped 2; count of bases not matched to a gene: 4. CDR3 sequence (DNA): TGTGCCAGCAGCTCCCATAGCGGGGGGGCCTACGAGCAGTACTTC. This sequence encodes CASSSHSGGAYEQYF.

The chain has TRBV29-1 and TRBJ1-1, with D uncertain. The CDR3 is made up of 13 amino acids. Trimming removed 4 bases at V and 6 bases at J, with 15 bases between. Germline assignment: CDR1 SQVTM and CDR2 ANQGSEA. The CDR3 sequence: CSVVRDSGPEAFF. CDR3 bases: TGCAGCGTTGTTCGGGATTCCGGGCCTGAAGCTTTCTTT.

This clone has a single count. This sequence joins TRBV7-2 and TRBJ2-3; 9 bases fit TRBD1. This CDR3 is 15 amino acids long. CDR1 is SGHTA and CDR2 is FQGNSA in the germline V gene. V trimming: 1 base; J trimming: 2 bases; junction bases outside the gene matches: 1. The CDR3 loop is CASSLGTGVTDTQYF. The CDR3 DNA sequence: TGTGCCAGCAGCTTAGGGACAGGGGTCACAGATACGCAGTATTTT.

V is TRBV21-1 and J is TRBJ2-7; the table assigns TRBD1, which was not confirmed against the DNA. TRBV21-1 is noted as a pseudogene. This CDR3 region has 14 residues. As DNA, the CDR3 is TGTGCCAGCAGCCCCCGGGACAGATCCTACGAGCAGTACTTC. Translating it yields CASSPRDRSYEQYF.

The chain recombines TRBV19 with TRBJ2-2; no clear D gene. The germline CDR1 and CDR2 sequences are LNHDA and SQIVND (reference sequence). The ends were cut back, 3 bases at V and 5 bases at J, with 7 bases in the middle. The length of the CDR3 is 13 residues. CDR3 loop: CASSIMRTGELFF. The DNA for the CDR3 is TGTGCCAGTAGTATCATGAGAACCGGGGAGCTGTTTTTT.

The genes are TRBV6-5 and TRBJ2-1, with D maybe TRBD1 (5 bases). The CDR3 spans 13 residues. The germline CDR1 and CDR2 sequences are MNHEY and SVGAGI. V shed 8 bases and J shed 5 bases, with 13 bases lying between them. CDR3 loop: CASRPDNHNEQFF. The CDR3 bases are TGTGCCAGCCGCCCGGACAACCACAATGAGCAGTTCTTC.

The V and J genes are TRBV14 and TRBJ2-2; D not certain. The CDR3 is 13 amino acids. V was cut by 4 bases and J by 6 bases, with 9 bases left in between. Germline lookup yields CDR1 SGHDN and CDR2 FVKESK. CDR3 DNA: TGTGCCAGCAGCCCGAGGCTTGCCGGGGAGCTGTTTTTT. Protein: CASSPRLAGELFF.

CDR3 in amino acids: CASSPGQPRGEQYF. As DNA, the CDR3 is TGTGCCAGCTCACCCGGACAACCTAGAGGGGAGCAGTACTTC. V is TRBV18 and J is TRBJ2-7; D is possibly TRBD1 or TRBD2 (5 bases each). V was clipped by 3 bases and J by 7 bases, with 16 bases between them. CDR3 length equals 14 residues. The germline CDR1 and CDR2 sequences are KGHSH and LQKENI.

The chain combines TRBV2 with TRBJ1-6, with unresolved D. The CDR3 extends over 15 amino acids. The germline CDR1 and CDR2 sequences are SNHLY and FYNNEI. Trimming left V 3 bases short and J 6 bases short, with 12 bases between. The CDR3, as DNA: TGTGCCAGCAGTGAGGAGGGCCTATCTAATTCACCCCTCCACTTT. As protein: CASSEEGLSNSPLHF.

V gene TRBV6-5 combines with J gene TRBJ2-4; TRBD1 aligns across 9 bases. The CDR3 covers 13 residues. The germline CDR1 and CDR2 sequences are MNHEY and SVGAGI. Trimming cost V 6 bases and J 4 bases; bases outside gene matches: 1. CDR3 amino acids: CASRGQGKNIQYF. Written as DNA, the CDR3 is TGTGCCAGCAGGGGACAGGGAAAAAACATTCAGTACTTC.